The 16 T cell receptor beta chains presented below share a single source sample, sequenced in a study of blood T cell repertoires in COVID-19. The method was immunoSEQ multiplex PCR; TCRdb's version includes in-frame clones alone and lacks a portion of them. The sample consists of some 40,000 clones, approximately 85% of them appearing once. The sequenced material came from peripheral blood. The source of these receptors is an elderly woman with acute or convalescent COVID-19.

The chain combines TRBV15 with TRBJ1-5; D is perhaps TRBD1 (6 bases). Germline CDR1 is LNHNV and CDR2 is YYDKDF (reference sequence). The CDR3 has 14 residues. The germline V and J ends were trimmed by 4 bases and 3 bases, with 10 bases remaining between them. The CDR3 nucleotides read TGTGCCACCAGCACCTCAGGGGCCAATCAGCCCCAGCATTTT. Residues: CATSTSGANQPQHF.

This clone was detected only a few times. V and J are TRBV2 and TRBJ1-5; 8 bases agree with TRBD1. Trimming took 7 bases from V and 7 from J; bases not matched to a gene: 12. The CDR3 extends over 15 amino acids. The germline CDR1 and CDR2 sequences are SNHLY and FYNNEI. CDR3 loop: CASKKETGEGQPQHF. The CDR3 DNA follows: TGTGCCAGCAAGAAAGAGACAGGGGAGGGACAGCCCCAGCATTTT.

The gene calls are TRBV30 and TRBJ2-7; 11 nucleotides match TRBD2. V trimming: 1 base; J trimming: 5 bases; junction bases outside the gene matches: 4. From germline, CDR1 is GTSNPN and CDR2 SVGIG (reference sequence). There are 14 residues in the CDR3. CDR3 nucleotide sequence: TGTGCCTGGAGTGAACTAGCGGGAGTGGACGAGCAGTACTTC. This encodes CAWSELAGVDEQYF.

The V and J genes are TRBV6-2 or TRBV6-3 and TRBJ2-1; tentative D call: TRBD1 (6 bases). CDR1 is MNHEY, CDR2 SVGEGT, per germline. V was pared by 4 bases and J by 6 bases, with 16 bases between. CDR3 length equals 15 residues. CDR3 protein: CASSWGRGMINEQFF. CDR3 in DNA: TGTGCCAGCAGTTGGGGCAGGGGCATGATCAATGAGCAGTTCTTC.

The chain combines TRBV5-1 with TRBJ2-2; D is possibly TRBD1 (5 bases). CDR3 length equals 14 residues. The germline V gene encodes CDR1 SGHRS and CDR2 YFSETQ. V lost 9 bases and J lost 1, with 13 bases in between. DNA of the CDR3: TGCGCCACCTCGAAGGGGCAGAACACCGGGGAGCTGTTTTTT. Residues: CATSKGQNTGELFF.

This clone has ten or more counts. This sequence joins TRBV2 and TRBJ2-2; tentatively, D is TRBD2 (5 bases). From germline, CDR1 is SNHLY and CDR2 FYNNEI. This CDR3 has 14 residues. The V gene lost 2 bases and the J gene lost 8 bases, with 12 bases spanning the gap. The CDR3 is CASSEISGKGELFF. CDR3 DNA sequence: TGTGCCAGCAGTGAAATATCGGGGAAAGGGGAGCTGTTTTTT.

The CDR3 nucleotides are TGTGCCAGTAGTATTCGGGCAGGGGGTCCTGAAGCTTTCTTT. This encodes CASSIRAGGPEAFF. The chain recombines TRBV19 with TRBJ1-1; 7 positions match TRBD1. This CDR3 has 14 residues. Germline V gene data show CDR1 as LNHDA and CDR2 as SQIVND (reference sequence). Germline trimming cut 3 bases from V and 6 bases from J; bases unmatched to any gene: 7.

The rearrangement joins TRBV5-4 to TRBJ2-5; D unresolved. With 1 base removed from V and 1 base from J, the gap between germline ends came to 8 bases. Germline V gives CDR1 SGHNT, CDR2 YYREEE (reference sequence). The CDR3 consists of 14 residues. CDR3 nucleotide sequence: TGTGCCAGCAGCTTGATGGCAGGCCAAGAGACCCAGTACTTC. Its protein is CASSLMAGQETQYF.

This chain joins TRBV5-4 and TRBJ2-6, with a weak D call TRBD2 (6 bases). The CDR3 loop spans 14 amino acids. Germline assignment: CDR1 SGHNT and CDR2 YYREEE (reference sequence). Trimming cost V 6 bases and J 3 bases, with 10 bases left between them. The CDR3 DNA is TGTGCCAGCACCCTGCGGGGTGGGGCCAACGTCCTGACTTTC. Protein product: CASTLRGGANVLTF.

CDR3 residues: CAISPGLLIYEQYF. CDR3 DNA: TGTGCCATCAGTCCGGGACTGCTTATATACGAGCAGTACTTC. The V gene is TRBV10-3, the J gene TRBJ2-7, with a possible D match to TRBD2 (6 bases). Germline CDR1 is ENHRY and CDR2 is SYGVKD. There are 14 residues in the CDR3. The germline V and J ends were trimmed by 5 bases and 4 bases, with 15 bases remaining between them.

This sequence joins TRBV3-1 (or the pseudogene TRBV3-2) and TRBJ2-2; 8 bases map to TRBD1. The V gene's germline CDR1 is LGHDT and CDR2 YNNKEL (reference sequence). The CDR3 runs to 15 residues. The J segment lost 7 bases and the V segment lost 1 base, leaving 5 bases of the junction unmatched. This chain's CDR3 is CASSQAWTGSGELFF. CDR3 DNA: TGTGCCAGCAGCCAAGCATGGACAGGGAGCGGGGAGCTGTTTTTT.

This clone was seen once. V gene TRBV4-1 combines with J gene TRBJ1-1; D unclear. Germline V CDR1 and CDR2: MGHRA, YSYEKL. The CDR3 covers 14 residues. V lost 0 bases to trimming and J lost 2 bases, with 7 bases between them. The CDR3 DNA is TGCGCCAGCAGCCAAGATCCCAGAAACACTGAAGCTTTCTTT. Translating it yields CASSQDPRNTEAFF.

V and J are TRBV7-9 and TRBJ2-1; D not resolved. In germline, CDR1 is SEHNR, CDR2 FQNEAQ (reference sequence). The CDR3 covers 11 residues. Deletions cut 5 bases from V and 10 bases from J, with 9 bases between. CDR3 loop: CASSPQREQFF. CDR3 sequence (DNA): TGTGCCAGCAGCCCTCAGAGGGAGCAGTTCTTC.

The V gene is TRBV27, the J gene TRBJ2-1; 12 bases match TRBD2. Losses at the gene ends were 7 bases for V and 5 bases for J; bases not matched to a gene: 6. CDR3 length: 15 amino acids. From germline, CDR1 is MNHEY and CDR2 SMNVEV (reference sequence). The CDR3 loop is CASTGLAGSDNEQFF. The DNA of the CDR3 is TGTGCCAGCACCGGACTAGCGGGATCGGACAATGAGCAGTTCTTC.

The sample holds one count of this clone. This chain connects TRBV28 to TRBJ2-1; 13 bases agree with TRBD2. The CDR3 length is 15 residues. The V and J ends lost 10 bases and 2 bases, in that order; junction bases with no gene match: 5. Germline V gene lookup returns CDR1 MDHEN and CDR2 SYDVKM. The chain's CDR3 is CATGTSGNTYNEQFF. Written as DNA, the CDR3 is TGTGCCACCGGGACTAGCGGGAACACCTACAATGAGCAGTTCTTC.

The chain combines TRBV18 with TRBJ2-2; possible D gene TRBD1, 6 bases. Between the trimmed V and J ends, which lost 5 bases and 4 bases, there was a span of 14 bases. The CDR3 contains 15 residues. CDR1 KGHSH and CDR2 LQKENI come from the germline V gene. The CDR3: CASSASTGSTGELFF. For the CDR3, the DNA is TGTGCCAGCTCAGCAAGTACAGGGTCCACCGGGGAGCTGTTTTTT. The full variable domain, rest sourced from reference TRBV18 and TRBJ2-2, is NAGVMQNPRHLVRRRGQEARLRCSPMKGHSHVYWYRQLPEEGLKFMVYLQKENIIDESGMPKERFSAEFPKEGPSILRIQQVVRGDSAAYFCASSASTGSTGELFFGEGSRLTVL.